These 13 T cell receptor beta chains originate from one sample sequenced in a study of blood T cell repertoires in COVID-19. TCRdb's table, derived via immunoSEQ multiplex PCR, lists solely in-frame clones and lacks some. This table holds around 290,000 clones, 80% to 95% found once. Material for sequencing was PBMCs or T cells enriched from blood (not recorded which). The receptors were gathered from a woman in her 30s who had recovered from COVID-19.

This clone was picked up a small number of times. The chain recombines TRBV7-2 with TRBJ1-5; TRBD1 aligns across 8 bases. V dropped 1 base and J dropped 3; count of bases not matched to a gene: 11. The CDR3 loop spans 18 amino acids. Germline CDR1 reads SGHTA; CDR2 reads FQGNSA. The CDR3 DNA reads TGTGCCAGCAGCTTAGACCCTCGACAGGGGACATACAATCAGCCCCAGCATTTT. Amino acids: CASSLDPRQGTYNQPQHF.

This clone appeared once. The CDR3 nucleotides are TGTGCCAGCAGCCAAGTTTCTAGCGGGATGGCCGGGGAGCTGTTTTTT. It translates to CASSQVSSGMAGELFF. V gene TRBV3-1 (or the pseudogene TRBV3-2) combines with J gene TRBJ2-2; 9 bases agree with TRBD2. CDR3 size: 16 residues. Trimming at V came to 1 base and at J to 6 bases, leaving 6 bases not matched to a gene. Germline CDR1 and CDR2: LGHDT and YNNKEL (reference sequence).

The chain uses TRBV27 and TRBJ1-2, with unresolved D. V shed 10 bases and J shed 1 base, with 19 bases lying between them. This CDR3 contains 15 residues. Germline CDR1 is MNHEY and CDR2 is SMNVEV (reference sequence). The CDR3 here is CATLSLGAVNYGYTF. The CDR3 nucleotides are TGTGCCACCTTATCCCTCGGAGCAGTTAACTATGGCTACACCTTC.

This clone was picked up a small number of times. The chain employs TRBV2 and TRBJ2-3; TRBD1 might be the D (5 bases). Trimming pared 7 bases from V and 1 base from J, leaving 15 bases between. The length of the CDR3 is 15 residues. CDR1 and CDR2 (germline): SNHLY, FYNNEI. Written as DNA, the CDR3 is TGTGCCAGCACCGATAAAGGGGTGGGCACAGATACGCAGTATTTT. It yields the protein CASTDKGVGTDTQYF.

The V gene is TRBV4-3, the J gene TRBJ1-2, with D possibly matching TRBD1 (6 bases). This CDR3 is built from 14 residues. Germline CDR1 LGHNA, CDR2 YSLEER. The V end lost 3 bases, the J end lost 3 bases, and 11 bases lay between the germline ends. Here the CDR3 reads CASSQGTGYYGYTF. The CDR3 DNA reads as TGCGCCAGCAGCCAGGGTACAGGGTACTATGGCTACACCTTC.

The CDR3 sequence is CASSLAGDKNIQYF. The CDR3 region has the DNA TGTGCCAGCAGTTTGGCCGGAGACAAAAACATTCAGTACTTC. The rearrangement joins TRBV27 to TRBJ2-4; D gene uncertain. The germline V and J ends were trimmed by 3 bases and 3 bases, with 9 bases remaining between them. CDR3 length: 14 amino acids. In germline, CDR1 is MNHEY, CDR2 SMNVEV (reference sequence).

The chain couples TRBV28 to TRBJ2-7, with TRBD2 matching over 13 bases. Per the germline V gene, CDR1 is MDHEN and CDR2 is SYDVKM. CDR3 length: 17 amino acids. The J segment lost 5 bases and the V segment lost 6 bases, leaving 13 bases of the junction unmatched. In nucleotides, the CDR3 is TGTGCCAGCAGCTCGGGACAGGGGACTAGCGGGATCCACGAGCAGTACTTC. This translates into CASSSGQGTSGIHEQYF.

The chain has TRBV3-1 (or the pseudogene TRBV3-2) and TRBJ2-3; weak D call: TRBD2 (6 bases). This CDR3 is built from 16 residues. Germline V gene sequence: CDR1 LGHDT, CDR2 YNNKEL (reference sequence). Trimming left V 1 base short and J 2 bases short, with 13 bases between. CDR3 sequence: CASSQGASVATDTQYF. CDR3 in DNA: TGTGCCAGCAGCCAAGGGGCTAGCGTCGCCACAGATACGCAGTATTTT.

CDR3 residues: CASSSLSSGRAGSYEQYF. The CDR3 nucleotides read TGCGCCAGCAGCTCCCTGTCTAGCGGGAGGGCCGGCTCCTACGAGCAGTACTTC. The gene calls are TRBV5-1 and TRBJ2-7; 12 bases align to TRBD2. V lost 3 bases, J lost 0 bases, and 10 bases stayed unmatched. Looked up from germline, CDR1 is SGHRS and CDR2 is YFSETQ. The CDR3 loop spans 18 amino acids.

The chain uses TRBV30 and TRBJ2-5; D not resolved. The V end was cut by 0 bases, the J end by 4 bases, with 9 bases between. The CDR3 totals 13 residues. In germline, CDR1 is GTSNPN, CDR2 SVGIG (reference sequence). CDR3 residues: CAWSVSSRETQYF. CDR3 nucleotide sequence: TGTGCCTGGAGTGTATCTAGTCGAGAGACCCAGTACTTC.

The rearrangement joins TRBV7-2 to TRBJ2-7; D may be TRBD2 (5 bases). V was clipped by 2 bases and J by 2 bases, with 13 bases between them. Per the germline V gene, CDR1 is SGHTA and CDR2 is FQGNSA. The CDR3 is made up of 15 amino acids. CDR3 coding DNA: TGTGCCAGCAGCTTAATGAGGGAGTCTGCCTACGAGCAGTACTTC. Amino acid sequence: CASSLMRESAYEQYF.

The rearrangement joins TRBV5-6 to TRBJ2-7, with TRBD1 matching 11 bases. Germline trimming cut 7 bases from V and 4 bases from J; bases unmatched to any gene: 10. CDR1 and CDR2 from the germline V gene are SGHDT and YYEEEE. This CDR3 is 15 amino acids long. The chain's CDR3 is CASSSSGQGGYEQYF. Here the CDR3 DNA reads TGTGCCAGCTCCTCCTCGGGACAGGGGGGATACGAGCAGTACTTC.

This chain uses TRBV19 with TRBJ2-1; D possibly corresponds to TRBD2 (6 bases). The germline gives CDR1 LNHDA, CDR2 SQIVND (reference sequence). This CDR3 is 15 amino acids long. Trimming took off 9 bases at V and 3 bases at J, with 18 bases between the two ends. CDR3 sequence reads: CASTPRGGNYNEQFF. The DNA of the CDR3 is TGTGCCAGCACCCCCCGGGGCGGGAACTACAATGAGCAGTTCTTC.